Listed below are T cell receptor beta chains from one sample, sequenced in a study of shared clonotypes between healthy human individuals. Data came from immunoSEQ multiplex PCR; TCRdb stores just in-frame clones and leaves some out. The sample lists about 490,000 clones; 65% to 80% were seen once. Sequenced input: PBMCs. The receptor set was obtained from a woman aged 40 to 50 in good health. Some clones in this sample may be carry-over from other donors' samples. Each CDR3 is given without its conserved first and last residue. Fields, in order: V gene, J gene, CDR3 protein.

>TRBV7-8|TRBJ2-5
ASSLDDRGRGKGQETQY
>TRBV29-1|TRBJ2-3
SAAKVRDWTDTQY
>TRBV5-4|TRBJ1-2
ASSLAGVNYGYT
>TRBV19|TRBJ2-7
ASSIDRGRYEQY
>TRBV6-5|TRBJ2-3
ASRKTRSTDTQY
>TRBV19|TRBJ1-1
ASSDRRTNTEAF
>TRBV28|TRBJ2-7
ASSPPGTGGASSYEQY
>TRBV7-9|TRBJ2-2
ASSSRGSGGVTGELF
>TRBV29-1|TRBJ1-3
SVEEMGARVAGNTIY
>TRBV30|TRBJ1-4
AWSNRGATNEKLF
>TRBV30|TRBJ2-2
AWRDWGGSRNTGELF
>TRBV19|TRBJ2-3
ASSIAYGNTQY
>TRBV6-1|TRBJ1-4
ASSERGFYEKLF
>TRBV18|TRBJ2-1
ASSPPFGSNEQF
>TRBV30|TRBJ2-1
AWSRYIDNEQF
>TRBV25-1|TRBJ1-2
ASSRDLIGGYT
>TRBV2|TRBJ2-7
ASSESGLPSYEQY
>TRBV2|TRBJ2-7
ASMETEPYEQY
>TRBV29-1|TRBJ2-1
SVLGAGGINNEQF
>TRBV5-1|TRBJ1-3
ASSSAADSGNTIY
>TRBV4-3|TRBJ2-5
ASSQHRRQETQY
>TRBV15|TRBJ2-1
ATSSLKTDNEQF
>TRBV14|TRBJ1-4
ASSQDFGSGNEKLF
>TRBV6-5|TRBJ2-2
ASSQGPGELF
>TRBV29-1|TRBJ2-3
SVGFTGGVTDTQY
>TRBV5-1|TRBJ2-7
ASSAPGLTYEQY
>TRBV7-8|TRBJ2-7
ASSPVPGEQY
>TRBV7-8|TRBJ2-5
ASSRDDSRTGETQY
>TRBV18|TRBJ2-7
ASSPPGTGDYEQY
>TRBV19|TRBJ1-1
ASSITGQNTEAF
>TRBV30|TRBJ2-3
AWGGQGYTDTQY
>TRBV30|TRBJ1-5
AWKCDSNQPQH
>TRBV11-1|TRBJ2-7
ASSYSGSGRSSYEQY
>TRBV6-6|TRBJ2-2
ASSDSAESNTGELF
>TRBV5-8|TRBJ2-5
ASILTGRGETQY
>TRBV4-3|TRBJ2-3
ASSQEGGRGSTDTQY
>TRBV6-6|TRBJ2-1
ASSPPGGKSEQF
>TRBV6-1|TRBJ1-4
ASSEFDIYATNEKLF
>TRBV2|TRBJ1-1
ASRTALMNTEAF
>TRBV11-2|TRBJ2-1
ASSVTSGSYNEQF
>TRBV9|TRBJ1-4
ASSEQGRGEKLF
>TRBV6-5|TRBJ2-2
ASSYSTRWGGELF
>TRBV7-3|TRBJ2-3
ASSLAGSTDTQY